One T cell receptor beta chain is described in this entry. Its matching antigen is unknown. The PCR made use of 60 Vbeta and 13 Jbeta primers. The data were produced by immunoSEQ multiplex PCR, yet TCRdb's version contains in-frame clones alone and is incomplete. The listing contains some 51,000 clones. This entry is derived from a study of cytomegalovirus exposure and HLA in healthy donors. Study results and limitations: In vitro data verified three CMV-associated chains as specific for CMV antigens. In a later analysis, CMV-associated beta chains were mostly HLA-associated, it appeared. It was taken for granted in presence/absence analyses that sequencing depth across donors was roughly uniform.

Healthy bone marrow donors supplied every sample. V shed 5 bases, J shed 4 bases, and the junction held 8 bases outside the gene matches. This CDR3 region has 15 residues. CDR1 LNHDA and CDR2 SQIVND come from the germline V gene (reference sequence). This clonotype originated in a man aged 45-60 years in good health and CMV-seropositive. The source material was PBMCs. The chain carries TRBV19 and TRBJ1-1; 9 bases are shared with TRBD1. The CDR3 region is CASSPGQGRGTEAFF. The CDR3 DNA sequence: TGTGCCAGTAGTCCCGGACAGGGGCGGGGCACTGAAGCTTTCTTT.